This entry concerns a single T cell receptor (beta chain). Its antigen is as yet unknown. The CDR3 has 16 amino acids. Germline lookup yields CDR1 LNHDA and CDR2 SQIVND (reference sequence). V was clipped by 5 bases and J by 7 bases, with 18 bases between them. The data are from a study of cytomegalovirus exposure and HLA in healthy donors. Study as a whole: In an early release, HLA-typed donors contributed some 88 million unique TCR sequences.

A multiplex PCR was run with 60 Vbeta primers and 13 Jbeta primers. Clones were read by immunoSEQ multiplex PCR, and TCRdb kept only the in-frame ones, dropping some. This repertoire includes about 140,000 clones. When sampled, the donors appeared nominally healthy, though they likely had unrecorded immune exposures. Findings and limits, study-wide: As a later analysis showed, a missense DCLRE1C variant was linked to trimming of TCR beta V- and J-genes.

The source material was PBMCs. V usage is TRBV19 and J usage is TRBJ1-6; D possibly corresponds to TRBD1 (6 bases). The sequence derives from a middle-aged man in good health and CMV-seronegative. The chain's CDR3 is CASSPAGDRMNSPLHF. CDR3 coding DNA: TGTGCCAGTAGTCCCGCAGGAGACAGGATGAATTCACCCCTCCACTTT.